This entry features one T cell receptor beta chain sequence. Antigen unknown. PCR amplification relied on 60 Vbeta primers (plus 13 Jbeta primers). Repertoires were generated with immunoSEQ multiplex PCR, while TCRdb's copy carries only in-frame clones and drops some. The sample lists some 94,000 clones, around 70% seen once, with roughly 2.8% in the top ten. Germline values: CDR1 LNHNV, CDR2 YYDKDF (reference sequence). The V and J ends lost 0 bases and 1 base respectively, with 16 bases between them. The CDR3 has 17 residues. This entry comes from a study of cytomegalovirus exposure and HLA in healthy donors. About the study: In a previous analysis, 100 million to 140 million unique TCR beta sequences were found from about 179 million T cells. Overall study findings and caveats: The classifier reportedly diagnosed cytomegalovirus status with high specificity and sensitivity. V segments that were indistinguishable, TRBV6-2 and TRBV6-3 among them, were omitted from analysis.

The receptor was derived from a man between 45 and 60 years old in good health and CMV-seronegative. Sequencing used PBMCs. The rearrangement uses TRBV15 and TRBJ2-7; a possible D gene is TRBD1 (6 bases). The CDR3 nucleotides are TGTGCCACCAGCAGAGATAAGAAGGGGACACTTTCCTACGAGCAGTACTTC. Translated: CATSRDKKGTLSYEQYF.